Below, 29 T cell receptor beta chains from the same sample are listed, as sequenced in a study of T cells in Graves' hyperthyroidism and ophthalmopathy. From RNA transcripts, TCR beta CDR3 regions were amplified. HTBI primers were employed in a first-round RT-PCR of the TCR CDR3. One entry per CDR3 protein, called by TCRdb with MiXCR from the multiplex PCR reads. This sample carries a few hundred thousand distinct CDR3 sequences, about 16% of them seen once, and the ten largest clones take 32%. The sequenced sample consisted of blood. Every receptor here comes from a woman aged 25 to 45 with Graves' hyperthyroidism.

This clonotype was seen more than once but under ten times. Its ends do not fully match the called genes, so a read error is possible. This chain connects TRBV15 to TRBJ1-1, with D tentatively TRBD1 (5 bases). The CDR3 runs to 15 residues. The germline V gene has CDR1 LNHNV and CDR2 YYDKDF (reference sequence). CDR3 residues: CATSREGFETSEAFF. Written as DNA, the CDR3 is TGTGCCACCAGCCGAGAGGGGTTCGAGACCTCTGAAGCTTTCTTT.

The chain has TRBV30 and TRBJ2-5; D remains unclear. Trimming shortened V by 5 bases and J by 1 base, and 17 bases separated the two germline ends. There are 15 residues in the CDR3. Germline values: CDR1 GTSNPN, CDR2 SVGIG (reference sequence). CDR3 DNA sequence: TGTGCCTGGGGAAACGCGGCCCCCATCCAAGAGACCCAGTACTTC. Protein: CAWGNAAPIQETQYF. Drawing the rest from reference TRBV30 and TRBJ2-5, the complete variable domain is SQTIHQWPATLVQPVGSPLSLECTVEGTSNPNLYWYRQAAGRGLQLLFYSVGIGQISSEVPQNLSASRPQDRQFILSSKKLLLSDSGFYLCAWGNAAPIQETQYFGPGTRLLVL.

This clonotype was counted ten times or more. The V call is TRBV2, the J call TRBJ2-1; D not resolved. Germline V gives CDR1 SNHLY, CDR2 FYNNEI. V lost 3 bases to trimming and J lost 12 bases, with 12 bases between them. The CDR3 length is 12 residues. The CDR3 DNA sequence: TGTGCCAGCAGTGACCGTCGATGGGGGCAGTTCTTC. It specifies CASSDRRWGQFF. Based on the CDR3 plus reference TRBV2 and TRBJ2-1, the full variable domain is EPEVTQTPSHQVTQMGQEVILRCVPISNHLYFYWYRQILGQKVEFLVSFYNNEISEKSEIFDDQFSVERPDGSNFTLKIRSTKLEDSAMYFCASSDRRWGQFFGPGTRLTVL.

The chain uses TRBV6-5 and TRBJ2-7; the match to TRBD1 covers 11 bases. Trimming took 4 bases from V and 7 from J; bases not matched to a gene: 6. The CDR3 extends over 14 amino acids. Germline assignment: CDR1 MNHEY and CDR2 SVGAGI. CDR3 DNA sequence: TGTGCCAGCAGTTGGGGGGACAGGGGGAGAGAGCAGTACTTC. This gives the protein CASSWGDRGREQYF.

As concerns this clonotype: At one end, the junction sequence differs from germline, possibly due to a read error. This chain connects TRBV6-2 or TRBV6-3 to TRBJ2-1; D gene ambiguous. Germline CDR1 and CDR2: MNHEY and SVGEGT. The CDR3 sequence is 13 residues long. The CDR3 DNA reads TGTGCCACCAGACACGGGTGGAACAATGGGCAGTTCTTC. Protein: CATRHGWNNGQFF.

The CDR3 loop reads CASSPRDSGKNIQYF. The CDR3 DNA reads as TGTGCCAGCAGCCCTCGGGATAGCGGGAAAAACATTCAGTACTTC. The chain is built from TRBV3-1 and TRBJ2-4; 7 bases map to TRBD2. The CDR3 is 15 amino acids. Germline values: CDR1 LGHDT, CDR2 YNNKEL (reference sequence). After removal of 4 bases from V and 4 bases from J, the junction contained 7 bases not matched to a gene.

This clonotype occurred many times. The V and J genes are TRBV2 and TRBJ1-5; 9 nucleotides align to TRBD1. Per the germline V gene, CDR1 is SNHLY and CDR2 is FYNNEI. The CDR3 runs 15 residues. With 6 bases clipped from V and 0 bases from J, the junction kept 3 bases outside the gene matches. The chain's CDR3 is CASRTGGHSNQPQHF. DNA of the CDR3: TGTGCCAGCAGGACAGGGGGTCATAGCAATCAGCCCCAGCATTTT. Variable domain in full (rest from reference TRBV2 and TRBJ1-5): EPEVTQTPSHQVTQMGQEVILRCVPISNHLYFYWYRQILGQKVEFLVSFYNNEISEKSEIFDDQFSVERPDGSNFTLKIRSTKLEDSAMYFCASRTGGHSNQPQHFGDGTRLSIL.

Comment on this clonotype: A much larger clonotype is one base distant, so this may be a read error. The chain has TRBV7-9 and TRBJ2-1; TRBD2 matches 12 bases. Per germline, CDR1 SEHNR and CDR2 FQNEAQ (reference sequence). There are 20 residues in the CDR3. The J segment lost 0 bases and the V segment lost 2 bases, leaving 11 bases of the junction unmatched. The CDR3 DNA follows: TGTGCCAGCAGCTTAACCCGGACTAGCGGGAAGCAAGACTCCTACAATGAGCAGTTCTTC. It is translated as CASSLTRTSGKQDSYNEQFF.

The V call is TRBV15, the J call TRBJ2-1; 13 nucleotides agree with TRBD2. Germline V CDR1 and CDR2: LNHNV, YYDKDF (reference sequence). The V and J ends lost 6 bases and 5 bases, in that order; junction bases with no gene match: 7. CDR3 size: 16 residues. This CDR3 is CATSRGTSGTNNEQFF. The DNA for the CDR3 is TGTGCCACCAGTCGGGGGACTAGCGGGACAAACAATGAGCAGTTCTTC.

This clonotype was observed at least ten times. The V call is TRBV6-1, the J call TRBJ2-5; D call uncertain. The length of the CDR3 is 16 residues. Trimming removed 5 bases from V and 3 bases from J, with 19 bases in between. Germline V CDR1 and CDR2: MNHNS, SASEGT. CDR3 sequence: CASSWAQAQKKETQYF. DNA for the CDR3: TGTGCCAGCAGTTGGGCCCAGGCACAAAAGAAAGAGACCCAGTACTTC.

In its sample, this clonotype was seen a few times. This chain links TRBV4-2 with TRBJ2-1; 10 bases are a match to TRBD2. CDR1 and CDR2 (germline): LGHNA, YNFKEQ. The ends lost 4 bases at V and 4 bases at J; junction bases unmatched: 7. There are 16 residues in the CDR3. The CDR3 nucleotides read TGTGCCAGCAGCCCCGAGTCTAGCGGGGGATACAATGAGCAGTTCTTC. This codes for CASSPESSGGYNEQFF.

The V and J genes are TRBV28 and TRBJ1-3; 8 nucleotides align to TRBD1. V dropped 2 bases and J dropped 8; count of bases not matched to a gene: 2. The CDR3 runs to 13 residues. Per germline, CDR1 MDHEN and CDR2 SYDVKM. The CDR3 sequence is CASSLLQGDTIYF. For the CDR3, the DNA is TGTGCCAGCAGTTTACTACAGGGGGACACCATATATTTT.

This clonotype came up many times. This sequence joins TRBV12-3 or TRBV12-4 and TRBJ1-1; TRBD1 might be the D (6 bases). This CDR3 region has 15 residues. Trimming pared 7 bases from V and 0 bases from J, leaving 15 bases between. The DNA of the CDR3 is TGTGCCAGCAAACTTCGGACAGCTATGAACACTGAAGCTTTCTTT. Translated, it gives CASKLRTAMNTEAFF.

The rearrangement uses TRBV20-1 and TRBJ2-5; 9 bases fit TRBD1. V was pared by 7 bases and J by 3 bases, with 12 bases of the junction left unmatched. The CDR3 runs 15 residues. The germline CDR1 and CDR2 sequences are DFQATT and SNEGSKA (reference sequence). The CDR3 region is CSVERSRDREETQYF. In nucleotides, the CDR3 is TGCAGTGTAGAACGATCCCGGGACAGGGAAGAGACCCAGTACTTC.

This clonotype was seen repeatedly, ten times or more. CDR3 nucleotide sequence: TGTGCCAGCAGCTTAATAGCGGGAGGTGCGACCCAGTACTTC. Its protein product is CASSLIAGGATQYF. This sequence joins TRBV7-3 and TRBJ2-5, with 10 nucleotides matching TRBD2. Germline trimming cut 1 base from V and 7 bases from J; bases unmatched to any gene: 3. Germline CDR1 is SGHTA and CDR2 is FQGTGA. The CDR3 is 14 residues long.

The table lists this clonotype with many counts. The chain is built from TRBV27 and TRBJ2-3; 14 bases fit TRBD2. The CDR3 has 18 residues. After removal of 4 bases from V and 2 bases from J, the junction contained 8 bases not matched to a gene. Germline assignment: CDR1 MNHEY and CDR2 SMNVEV (reference sequence). The CDR3 bases are TGTGCCAGCAGTTCCCCTACGGGACTAGCGGGAGTCACAGATACGCAGTATTTT. This encodes CASSSPTGLAGVTDTQYF.

This clonotype was observed a few times. The J gene is TRBJ2-4, the V gene TRBV24-1; D is tentatively TRBD1 or TRBD2 (5 bases each). The germline CDR1 and CDR2 sequences are KGHDR and SFDVKD. The CDR3 extends over 15 amino acids. The V and J ends lost 4 bases and 7 bases respectively, with 16 bases between them. In DNA form, the CDR3 reads TGTGCCACCAGTGACCCCAGGGACCAGACGAACATTCAGTACTTC. Protein sequence: CATSDPRDQTNIQYF.

The V call is TRBV27, the J call TRBJ2-7, with 10 bases matching TRBD1. Germline values: CDR1 MNHEY, CDR2 SMNVEV (reference sequence). With 9 bases clipped from V and 4 bases from J, the junction kept 9 bases outside the gene matches. The CDR3 loop spans 14 amino acids. The CDR3 bases are TGTGCCAGTAGACAGGGGGCTTTATCGTACGAGCAGTACTTC. Protein product: CASRQGALSYEQYF.

Concerning this clonotype itself: The germline gene is not matched at one end of the junction; a read error may be the cause. The V gene is TRBV2, the J gene TRBJ2-2, with D perhaps matching TRBD2 (6 bases). This CDR3 comprises 13 residues. Per germline, CDR1 SNHLY and CDR2 FYNNEI. The CDR3 spells CTIRRENTGELFF. CDR3 bases: TGCACGATAAGGCGGGAGAACACCGGGGAGCTGTTTTTT.

This clonotype was recorded many times. This chain joins TRBV24-1 and TRBJ2-5; D uncertain. Per germline, CDR1 KGHDR and CDR2 SFDVKD. V dropped 5 bases and J dropped 2 bases, with 8 bases sitting between them. The CDR3 is made up of 13 amino acids. The CDR3 DNA follows: TGTGCCACCAGTGTATCTAGTCAAGAGACCCAGTACTTC. This gives the protein CATSVSSQETQYF.

This clonotype was counted a few times. The chain joins TRBV5-1 to TRBJ2-1, with TRBD1 matching 8 bases. The germline CDR1 and CDR2 sequences are SGHRS and YFSETQ. V lost 5 bases to trimming and J lost 0 bases; unmatched junction nucleotides: 10. The CDR3 contains 17 residues. The CDR3 DNA reads as TGCGCCAGCAGTACCTTGCCGACAGGGGACTCCTACAATGAGCAGTTCTTC. Translated, it gives CASSTLPTGDSYNEQFF.

The chain has TRBV12-3 or TRBV12-4 and TRBJ2-7, with TRBD2 matching over 13 bases. The CDR3 totals 15 residues. After removal of 4 bases from V and 5 bases from J, the junction contained 5 bases not matched to a gene. The CDR3 reads CASSYLGLAGDEQYF. The CDR3, as DNA: TGTGCCAGCAGTTATCTTGGACTAGCGGGAGACGAGCAGTACTTC.

This clonotype was detected many times. This chain links TRBV11-1 with TRBJ2-2, with D perhaps TRBD2 (6 bases). This CDR3 contains 16 residues. Germline V lookup: CDR1 SGHAT, CDR2 FQDESV (reference sequence). Trimming shortened V by 5 bases and J by 5 bases, and 18 bases separated the two germline ends. The CDR3 DNA reads TGTGCCAGCAGCCCCAAGGGGCGGGATGGGACCGGGGAGCTGTTTTTT. Protein product: CASSPKGRDGTGELFF.

In this sample, this clonotype turned up a few times. This sequence joins TRBV11-3 and TRBJ2-1, with TRBD2 matching 9 bases. The CDR3 is 13 amino acids. J gave up 10 bases and V 4 bases, and 5 bases lay outside the gene matches. Germline-derived CDR1 and CDR2 are SGHNT and YENEEA. CDR3 nucleotides: TGTGCCAGCAGCTCAGGACTAGCGAGAGAGCAGTTCTTC. Its protein is CASSSGLAREQFF.

This clonotype was seen many times. This sequence joins TRBV24-1 and TRBJ2-5; a possible D gene is TRBD1 (6 bases). V lost 2 bases and J lost 5, with 11 bases in between. The V gene's germline CDR1 is KGHDR and CDR2 SFDVKD. CDR3 size: 14 residues. The CDR3 region is CATSDSRTDETQYF. CDR3 nucleotides: TGTGCCACCAGTGATTCCCGGACAGACGAGACCCAGTACTTC.

The chain carries TRBV27 and TRBJ2-3, with TRBD2 matching over 7 bases. In germline, CDR1 is MNHEY, CDR2 SMNVEV (reference sequence). Trimming at V came to 5 bases and at J to 3 bases, leaving 11 bases not matched to a gene. The CDR3 consists of 16 residues. The CDR3 DNA sequence: TGTGCCAGCAGTCCCCGAGGTGGCGGGAGTACAGATACGCAGTATTTT. As protein: CASSPRGGGSTDTQYF.

The chain uses TRBV24-1 and TRBJ2-4; TRBD1 matches 10 bases. The CDR3 is made up of 15 amino acids. V lost 3 bases to trimming and J lost 6 bases; unmatched junction nucleotides: 4. Germline CDR1 KGHDR, CDR2 SFDVKD. CDR3 region: CATSDPGQGRNIQYF. DNA of the CDR3: TGTGCCACCAGTGATCCGGGACAGGGGAGAAACATTCAGTACTTC.

This clonotype was seen repeatedly, ten times or more. This chain joins TRBV3-1 and TRBJ1-1; 7 bases map to TRBD1. This CDR3 has 14 residues. Losses at the gene ends were 4 bases for V and 3 bases for J; bases not matched to a gene: 5. Per germline, CDR1 LGHDT and CDR2 YNNKEL (reference sequence). CDR3 sequence: CASSPGGYDTEAFF. The DNA for the CDR3 is TGTGCCAGCAGCCCAGGGGGGTATGACACTGAAGCTTTCTTT.

Many counts were recorded for this clonotype. The chain joins TRBV20-1 to TRBJ2-2; unclear D gene. V lost 0 bases and J 5 bases, leaving 13 bases between the germline ends. The CDR3 runs to 15 residues. Per the germline V gene, CDR1 is DFQATT and CDR2 is SNEGSKA (reference sequence). Here the CDR3 DNA reads TGCAGTGCTAGAGATTCGTCGTATGCGACCGGGGAGCTGTTTTTT. This translates into CSARDSSYATGELFF.